The clone carrying this T cell receptor (beta chain) is a singleton in its sample. What it recognizes is unknown. CDR1 and CDR2 (germline): MGHRA, YSYEKL. The CDR3 spans 16 residues. Losses at the gene ends were 9 bases for V and 3 bases for J; bases not matched to a gene: 12. This entry comes from a study of cytomegalovirus exposure and HLA in healthy donors. Study-wide findings and caveats: Owing to their indistinguishability, certain V segments, notably TRBV6-2 and TRBV6-3, were excluded. Earlier findings revealed that most TCR beta V segments proved productive either about 87% or about 30% of the time. CMV serostatus alone was available as immune exposure information.

Vbeta (60) and Jbeta (13) primers were used in the PCR. Repertoires were generated with immunoSEQ multiplex PCR, while TCRdb's copy carries only in-frame clones and drops some. This table holds approximately 160,000 clones, 68% found once. The chain has TRBV4-1 and TRBJ2-1; 9 bases map to TRBD1. The sample was PBMCs. The sequence was collected from a woman aged 40 to 49 in good health and CMV-seropositive. The CDR3, as DNA: TGCGCCAGTAAAAACCTACGGGACAGGGTCTACAATGAGCAGTTCTTC. Protein: CASKNLRDRVYNEQFF.